The clone carrying this T cell receptor beta chain was recorded once. Its antigen is unidentified. This sample was taken from a study of chemoradiotherapy in HPV16-positive cancers. Study-level findings and limits: Only two HPV16-positive patients supplied the functional HPV-specificity definition. Better recurrence-free survival went with HPV-responsive T-cell expansion in HPV16-positive patients.

Generated by immunoSEQ multiplex PCR, the TCRdb table keeps only in-frame clones and is missing some. The repertoire holds about 1,900 clones, with 85% to 90% as singletons. This CDR3 is built from 15 residues. Germline V gene lookup returns CDR1 SGHTA and CDR2 FQGTGA. Trimming took 5 bases from V and 0 from J, leaving 12 bases between them. The sequencing used tumor tissue, collected from a patient who underwent chemoradiotherapy. The chain uses TRBV7-3 and TRBJ2-3, with D possibly being TRBD2 (5 bases). This clonotype originated in a human donor with HPV-associated anogenital cancer. CDR3 coding DNA: TGTGCCAGCAGCCCCCCCGGAGGAAGCACAGATACGCAGTATTTT. The encoded protein is CASSPPGGSTDTQYF.